This T cell receptor beta chain was sequenced for a study of shared clonotypes between healthy human individuals. General study points: What rarefaction showed was incomplete sorted-subset sequencing despite large depth. Limited genetic and exposure-history diversity came from having few donors. Naive CD4 clonotypes were shared across several donors at 4% to 5%.

CD4+ cells underwent separation, giving CD45RA+ naive and CD45RA-negative memory subsets. Note on this clone: The antigen is not known.

Measured with immunoSEQ multiplex PCR; TCRdb has only the in-frame clones, and not every one. The repertoire holds 740,000 or so clones, roughly 72% seen once, with roughly 1.9% in the top ten. V shed 1 base and J shed 1 base, with 4 bases lying between them. Per germline, CDR1 SGHVS and CDR2 FQNEAQ. The CDR3 length is 13 residues. Sequencing was performed on memory CD4+ T cells sorted from blood. Subset given: CD45RA-negative fraction. J is TRBJ1-2 and V is TRBV7-8; D is unclear. The clonotype was recovered from a woman younger than 45 in good health. Here the CDR3 DNA reads TGTGCCAGCAGCTTAGAGGTTAACTATGGCTACACCTTC. This translates into CASSLEVNYGYTF.